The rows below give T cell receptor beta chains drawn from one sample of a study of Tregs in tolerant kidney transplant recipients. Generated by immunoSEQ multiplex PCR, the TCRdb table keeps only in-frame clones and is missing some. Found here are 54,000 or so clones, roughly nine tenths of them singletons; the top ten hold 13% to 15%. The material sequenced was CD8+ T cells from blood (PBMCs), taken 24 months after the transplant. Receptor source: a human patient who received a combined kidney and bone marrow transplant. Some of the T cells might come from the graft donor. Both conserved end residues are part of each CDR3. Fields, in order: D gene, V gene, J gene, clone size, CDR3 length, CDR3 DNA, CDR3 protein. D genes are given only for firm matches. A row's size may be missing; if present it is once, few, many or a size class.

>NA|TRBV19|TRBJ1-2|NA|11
TGTGCCAGCGGACTGAACTATGGCTACACCTTC
CASGLNYGYTF
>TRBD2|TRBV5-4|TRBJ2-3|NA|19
TGTGCCAGCAGCTCCCGGGAGATTACTAGCGGACGTAGCACAGATACGCAGTATTTT
CASSSREITSGRSTDTQYF
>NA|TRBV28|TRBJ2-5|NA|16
TGTGCCAGCAGGACCCCTATAGACAGTACCCAAGAGACCCAGTACTTC
CASRTPIDSTQETQYF
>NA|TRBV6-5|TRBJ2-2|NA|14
TGTGCCAGCAGTGTGCGCCCGGTCTACGGGGAGCTGTTTTTT
CASSVRPVYGELFF
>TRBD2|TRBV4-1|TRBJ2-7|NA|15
TGCGCCAGCAGCCAAGTTGGGGGGGAGGCCTACGAGCAGTACTTC
CASSQVGGEAYEQYF
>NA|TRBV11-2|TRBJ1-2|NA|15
TGTGCCAGCAGCTTGTCGGGTTCCCACAACTATGGCTACACCTTC
CASSLSGSHNYGYTF
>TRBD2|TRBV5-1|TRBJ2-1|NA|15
TGCGCCAGCAGCTCGACTAGCGGGAGTACGGTTGAGCAGTTCTTC
CASSSTSGSTVEQFF
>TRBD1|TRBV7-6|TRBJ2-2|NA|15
TGTGCCAGCAGCCACAGGGGCCCGGACACCGGGGAGCTGTTTTTT
CASSHRGPDTGELFF
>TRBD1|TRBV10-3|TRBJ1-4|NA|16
TGTGCCATCAGTGAGACGGGACAGGCGACTAGCGAAAAACTGTTTTTT
CAISETGQATSEKLFF
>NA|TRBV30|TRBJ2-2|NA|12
TGTGCCGGAACAGACCGGTCCGGGGAGCTGTTTTTT
CAGTDRSGELFF
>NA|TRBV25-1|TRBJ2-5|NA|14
TGTGCCAGCGGGGGGGGACACGGCCAAGAGACCCAGTACTTC
CASGGGHGQETQYF
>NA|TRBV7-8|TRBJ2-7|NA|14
TGTGCCAGCAGCTCCGGGACTTTGACCTACGAGCAGTACTTC
CASSSGTLTYEQYF
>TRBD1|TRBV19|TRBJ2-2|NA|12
TGTGCCACTCACCAGGGGGCCGGGGAGCTGTTTTTT
CATHQGAGELFF
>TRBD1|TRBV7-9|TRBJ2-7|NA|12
TGTGCCAGCAGTCCTACAGGGGACGAGCAGTACTTC
CASSPTGDEQYF
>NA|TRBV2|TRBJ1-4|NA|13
TGTGCCAGCAGGTCCTCAGGGGATGAAAAACTGTTTTTT
CASRSSGDEKLFF
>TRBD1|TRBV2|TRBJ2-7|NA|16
TGTGCCAGCAGTATAACCCGGGACAGGGGCTCCTACGAGCAGTACTTC
CASSITRDRGSYEQYF
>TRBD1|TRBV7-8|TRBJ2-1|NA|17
TGTGCCAGCAGCCCATCCACCGGGACAGGGGGCTTAAATGAGCAGTTCTTC
CASSPSTGTGGLNEQFF
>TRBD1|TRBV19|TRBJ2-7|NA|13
TGTGCCAGTAGCACCGGGACAGGCTACGAGCAGTACTTC
CASSTGTGYEQYF
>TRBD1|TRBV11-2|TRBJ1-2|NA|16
TGTGCCAGCAGTTACTCGATGACAGGGGAATACTATGGCTACACCTTC
CASSYSMTGEYYGYTF
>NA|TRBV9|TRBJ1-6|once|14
TGTGCCAGCAGCGCCGGGGTTGGTAATTCCCCCCTCCACTTT
CASSAGVGNSPLHF
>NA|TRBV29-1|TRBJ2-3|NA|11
TGCAGCGTTAGAGTCGCAGATACGCAGTATTTT
CSVRVADTQYF
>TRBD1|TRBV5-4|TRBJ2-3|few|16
TGTGCCAGCAGCTCGGGACAGGGGGCTTGGGCAGATACGCAGTATTTT
CASSSGQGAWADTQYF
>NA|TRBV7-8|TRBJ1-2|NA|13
TGTGCCAGCACCTACGCAGGGGCCTATGGCTACACCTTC
CASTYAGAYGYTF
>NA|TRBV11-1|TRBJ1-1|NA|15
TGTGCCAGCAGCTTAGATCGGGGTATGAACACTGAAGCTTTCTTT
CASSLDRGMNTEAFF
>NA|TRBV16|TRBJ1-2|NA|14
TGTGCCAGCAGCCAATCGCTGGGGGGCTATGGCTACACCTTC
CASSQSLGGYGYTF
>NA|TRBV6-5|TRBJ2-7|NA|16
TGTGCCAGCAGTTACTCGGCAGGGGAAGACTCCTACGAGCAGTACTTC
CASSYSAGEDSYEQYF
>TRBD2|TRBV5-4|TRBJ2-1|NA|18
TGTGCCAGCAGCTTCGGGGAATTCCCCGGGCTAGCGGGATACGAGCAGTTCTTC
CASSFGEFPGLAGYEQFF
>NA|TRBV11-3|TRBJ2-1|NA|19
TGTGCCAGCAGCCAACTTAAAGAGGTTGCGGGACGCTCCTACAATGAGCAGTTCTTC
CASSQLKEVAGRSYNEQFF
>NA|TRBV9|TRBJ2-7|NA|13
TGTGCCAGCAGCGTAGCTGCAACCTACGAGCAGTACTTC
CASSVAATYEQYF
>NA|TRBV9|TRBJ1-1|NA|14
TGTGCCAGCAGCGTAACAGGGCTAACGACTGAAGCTTTCTTT
CASSVTGLTTEAFF
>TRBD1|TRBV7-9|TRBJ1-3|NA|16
TGTGCCAGCAGCTTAGCTCGGACAGGGATAGGAAACACCATATATTTT
CASSLARTGIGNTIYF
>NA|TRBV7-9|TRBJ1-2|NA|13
TGTGCCAGCAGCCCCCCCCTACTCTATGGCTACACCTTC
CASSPPLLYGYTF
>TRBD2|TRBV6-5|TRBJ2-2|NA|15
TGTGCCAGCAGTCCCACTAGCGGGGGAACCGGGGAGCTGTTTTTT
CASSPTSGGTGELFF
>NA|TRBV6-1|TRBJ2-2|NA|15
TGTGCCAGCAGTTTGGCCAGGCGGAACACCGGGGAGCTGTTTTTT
CASSLARRNTGELFF
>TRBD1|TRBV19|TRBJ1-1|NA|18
TGTGCCAGTAGTCCGCTCGGACAGGGGAAGGTCTCGAACACTGAAGCTTTCTTT
CASSPLGQGKVSNTEAFF
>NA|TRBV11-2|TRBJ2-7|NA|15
TGTGCCAGCAGCTTAGATCGATGGCAGGGCTACGAGCAGTACTTC
CASSLDRWQGYEQYF
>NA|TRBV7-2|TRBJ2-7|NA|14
TGTGCCAGCAGCTTAGGAGTGCTTCCCTACGAGCAGTACTTC
CASSLGVLPYEQYF
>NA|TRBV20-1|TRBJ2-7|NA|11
TGCAGTGCTAGTGAGGGATACGAGCAGTACTTC
CSASEGYEQYF
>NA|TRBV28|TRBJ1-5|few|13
TGTGCCAGCAGCGGACGCCAGGGGCAGCCCCAGCATTTT
CASSGRQGQPQHF
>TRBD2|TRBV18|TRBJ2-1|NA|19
TGTGCCAGCTCACCGAGGTTGGCTAGCGGGAGGAGCTCCTACAATGAGCAGTTCTTC
CASSPRLASGRSSYNEQFF